This T cell receptor beta chain is from a study of a mutant IDH1 vaccine in newly diagnosed glioma. Turning to the study itself: Vaccinations were initiated 4-6 weeks following radiotherapy alone, or were given together with temozolomide cycles.

Some clones are missing from TCRdb's copy, which holds only in-frame ones; the method was immunoSEQ multiplex PCR. The sample includes around 30,000 clones, over 85% of them seen just once. Germline V gives CDR1 KGHSH, CDR2 LQKENI. The CDR3 has 15 amino acids. Between the trimmed V and J ends, which lost 3 bases and 7 bases, there was a span of 13 bases. Time point specified: week 47, end of study. The study gave 300 ug of mutant IDH1 20-mer peptide per vaccine dose, with topical imiquimod. Concerning this clone: No antigen is known for it.

This chain uses TRBV18 with TRBJ1-6; no clear D. The receptor comes from a man between 35 and 55 years old with glioma. The sample was PBMCs, taken from a glioma patient whose treatment included an IDH1 peptide vaccine. The CDR3 region has the DNA TGTGCCAGCTCACCGGAAACGGCCAGGAATTCACCCCTCCACTTT. Amino acid sequence: CASSPETARNSPLHF.